The entry below describes one T cell receptor (beta chain). The CDR3 totals 16 residues. Germline V CDR1 and CDR2: SGHAT, FQNNGV. Trimming cost V 3 bases and J 0 bases; bases outside gene matches: 4. The record originates from a study of cytomegalovirus exposure and HLA in healthy donors. Study background: The approximately 120 validation repertoires used the same platform as the 650 to 850 first-cohort repertoires, a later analysis reported.

Repertoires were generated with immunoSEQ multiplex PCR, while TCRdb's copy carries only in-frame clones and drops some. The sample holds about 220,000 clones, 75% to 90% seen once. The receptor was derived from a woman under 40 in good health and CMV-seropositive. The sample consisted of PBMCs. The rearrangement links TRBV11-2 to TRBJ1-3; TRBD1 agrees at 8 bases. The CDR3 coding sequence is TGTGCCAGCAGCTTCTGGACAGGGAGCTCTGGAAACACCATATATTTT. Translating it yields CASSFWTGSSGNTIYF. Full variable domain (outside the CDR3, taken from reference TRBV11-2 and TRBJ1-3): EAGVAQSPRYKIIEKRQSVAFWCNPISGHATLYWYQQILGQGPKLLIQFQNNGVVDDSQLPKDRFSAERLKGVDSTLKIQPAKLEDSAVYLCASSFWTGSSGNTIYFGEGSWLTVV.